What follows is one TCR beta chain and its context. Using immunoSEQ multiplex PCR, the repertoire was profiled, and TCRdb retains in-frame clones only, with some absent. The data hold about 380,000 clones, with approximately 95% observed a single time. Germline V lookup: CDR1 MDHEN, CDR2 SYDVKM. The ends were cut back, 5 bases at V and 8 bases at J, with 15 bases in the middle. The CDR3 is made up of 13 amino acids. The sample belongs to a study of shared T cell receptors in the human thymus. Specimen: thymocytes. The clonotype comes from a human donor. The rearrangement joins TRBV28 to TRBJ2-5, with no clear D. The CDR3 sequence is CASSPPRAVTQYF. The CDR3 nucleotides read TGTGCCAGCAGTCCCCCCCGGGCCGTCACCCAGTACTTC.